The clone carrying this TCR beta chain turned up a few times. Its antigen remains unknown. Profiling relied on immunoSEQ multiplex PCR, and the TCRdb table lists in-frame clones only, not all of them. The sample shows just over 40,000 clones, about nine tenths of them seen only once. This specimen belongs to a study of OX40 agonist ivuxolimab in advanced cancers. Turning to the study itself: Clinicians treated patients with ivuxolimab, an agonistic anti-OX40 (CD134) antibody. It was permissible to have had prior anti-PD-1, anti-PD-L1 or anti-CTLA-4 therapy, and more than 30% had some.

Notes on the study in general: At 0.1 to 3.0 mg/kg, clonal expansion of CD4+ and CD8+ blood T cells had occurred by week 6. On average, a greater number of expanded clones characterised CD8+ T cells relative to CD4+.

CDR3 length: 11 residues. The germline V gene encodes CDR1 SEHNR and CDR2 FQNEAQ (reference sequence). V gave up 1 base and J gave up 12 bases, with 9 bases separating them. The source material was CD4+ or CD8+ T cells sorted from blood, sampled in a trial of the OX40 agonist ivuxolimab. The rearrangement uses TRBV7-9 and TRBJ1-2; no firm D call. The clonotype comes from an adult with an advanced solid tumor such as melanoma, head and neck, liver or kidney cancer. The CDR3 region is CASSLGDGNTF. The CDR3 DNA is TGTGCCAGCAGCTTAGGGGATGGGAACACCTTC. Based on the CDR3 plus reference TRBV7-9 and TRBJ1-2, the full variable domain is DTGVSQNPRHKITKRGQNVTFRCDPISEHNRLYWYRQTLGQGPEFLTYFQNEAQLEKSRLLSDRFSAERPKGSFSTLEIQRTEQGDSAMYLCASSLGDGNTFGSGTRLTVV.